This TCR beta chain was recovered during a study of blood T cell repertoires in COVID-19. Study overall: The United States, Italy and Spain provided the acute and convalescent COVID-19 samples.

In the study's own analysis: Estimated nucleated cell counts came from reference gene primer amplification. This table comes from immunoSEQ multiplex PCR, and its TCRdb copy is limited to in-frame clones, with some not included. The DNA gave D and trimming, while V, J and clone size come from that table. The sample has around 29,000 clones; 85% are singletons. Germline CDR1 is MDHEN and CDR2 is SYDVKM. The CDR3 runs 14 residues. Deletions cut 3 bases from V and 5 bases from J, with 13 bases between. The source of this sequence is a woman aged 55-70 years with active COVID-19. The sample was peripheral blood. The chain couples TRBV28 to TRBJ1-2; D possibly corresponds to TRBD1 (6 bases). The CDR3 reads CASSFSPGTYGYTF. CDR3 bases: TGTGCCAGCAGTTTTAGTCCAGGGACATATGGCTACACCTTC.